These 2 T cell receptor beta chains share one sample of origin, sequenced in a study of T cells after yellow fever vaccination. In TCRdb, the 5' RACE reads were re-called with MiXCR into one record per CDR3 protein. The repertoire has 250,000 to 350,000 distinct CDR3 sequences, around 6.8% of them found once; the top ten carry 15% to 20%. The sample here was PBMCs, taken roughly 45 days after the first yellow fever vaccination. These receptors all stem from a man between 18 and 29 years old who received the YFV17D yellow fever vaccine.

The rearrangement joins TRBV28 to TRBJ1-1; no clear D gene. Per the germline V gene, CDR1 is MDHEN and CDR2 is SYDVKM. The ends were cut back, 7 bases at V and 1 base at J, with 22 bases in the middle. CDR3 length: 17 residues. CDR3 protein: CASTRSSRRGPNTEAFF. The CDR3 bases are TGTGCCAGCACCCGGAGTTCGAGGCGAGGACCGAACACTGAAGCTTTCTTT.

This clonotype occurred a few times. V gene TRBV4-1 combines with J gene TRBJ2-4; D remains ambiguous. V lost 0 bases, J lost 5 bases, and 5 bases lay in between. Germline CDR1 MGHRA, CDR2 YSYEKL. CDR3 size: 13 residues. CDR3 in DNA: TGCGCCAGCAGCCAAGATCCGGAAAACATTCAGTACTTC. Translation gives CASSQDPENIQYF.